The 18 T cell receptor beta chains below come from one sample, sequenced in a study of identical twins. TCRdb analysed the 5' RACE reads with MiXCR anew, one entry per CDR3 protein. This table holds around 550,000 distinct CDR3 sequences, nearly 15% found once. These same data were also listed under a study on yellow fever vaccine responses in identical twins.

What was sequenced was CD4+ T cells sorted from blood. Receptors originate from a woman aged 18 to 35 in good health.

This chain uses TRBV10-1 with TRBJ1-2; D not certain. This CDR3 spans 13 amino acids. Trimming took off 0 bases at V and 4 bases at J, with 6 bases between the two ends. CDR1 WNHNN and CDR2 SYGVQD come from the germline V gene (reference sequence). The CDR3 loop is CASSESRFYGYTF. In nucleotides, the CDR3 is TGCGCCAGCAGTGAGTCAAGATTCTATGGCTACACCTTC.

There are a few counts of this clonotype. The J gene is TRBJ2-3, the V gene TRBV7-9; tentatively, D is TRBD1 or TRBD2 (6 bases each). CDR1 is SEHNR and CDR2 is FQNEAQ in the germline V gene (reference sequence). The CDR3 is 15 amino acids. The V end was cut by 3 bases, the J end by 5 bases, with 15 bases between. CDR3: CASSFVGGPEDTQYF. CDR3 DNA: TGTGCCAGCAGCTTTGTAGGGGGGCCTGAAGATACGCAGTATTTT.

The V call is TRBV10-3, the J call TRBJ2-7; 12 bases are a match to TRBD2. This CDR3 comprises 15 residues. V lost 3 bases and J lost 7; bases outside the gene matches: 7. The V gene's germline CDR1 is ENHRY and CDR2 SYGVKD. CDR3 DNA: TGTGCCATCAGTGAAAGGACTAGCGGGACCCTGGAGCAGTACTTC. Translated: CAISERTSGTLEQYF.

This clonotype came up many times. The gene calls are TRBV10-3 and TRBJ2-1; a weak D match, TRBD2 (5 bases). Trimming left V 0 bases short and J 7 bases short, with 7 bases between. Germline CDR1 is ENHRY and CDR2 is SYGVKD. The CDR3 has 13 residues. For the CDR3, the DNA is TGTGCCATCAGTGAGTCTGGCGGGAATGAGCAGTTCTTC. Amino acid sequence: CAISESGGNEQFF.

Here the CDR3 reads CASSLTPGTYNEQFF. CDR3 DNA: TGTGCCAGCAGTTTGACCCCCGGGACCTACAATGAGCAGTTCTTC. The chain uses TRBV28 and TRBJ2-1; possible D gene TRBD2, 5 bases. The CDR3 covers 15 residues. V was clipped by 3 bases and J by 2 bases, with 11 bases between them. Per the germline V gene, CDR1 is MDHEN and CDR2 is SYDVKM.

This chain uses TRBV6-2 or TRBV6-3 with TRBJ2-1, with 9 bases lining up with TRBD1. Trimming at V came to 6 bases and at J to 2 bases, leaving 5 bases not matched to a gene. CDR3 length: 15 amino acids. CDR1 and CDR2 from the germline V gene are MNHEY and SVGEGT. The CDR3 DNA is TGTGCCAGCAGCTACGACAGGGGGGCCTACAATGAGCAGTTCTTC. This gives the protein CASSYDRGAYNEQFF.

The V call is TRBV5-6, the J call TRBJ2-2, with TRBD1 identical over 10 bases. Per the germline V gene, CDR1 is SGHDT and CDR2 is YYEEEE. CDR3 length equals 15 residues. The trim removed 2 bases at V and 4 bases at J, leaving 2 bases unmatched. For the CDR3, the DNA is TGTGCCAGCAGCTTTTGGGACAGGGGCACCGGGGAGCTGTTTTTT. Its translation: CASSFWDRGTGELFF.

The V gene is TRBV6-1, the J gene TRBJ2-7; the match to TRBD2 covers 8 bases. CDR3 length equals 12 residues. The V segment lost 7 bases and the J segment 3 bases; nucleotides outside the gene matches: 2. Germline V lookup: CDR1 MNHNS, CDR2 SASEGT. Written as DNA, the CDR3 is TGTGCCAGCAAGCGGGAGAACTACGAGCAGTACTTC. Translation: CASKRENYEQYF.

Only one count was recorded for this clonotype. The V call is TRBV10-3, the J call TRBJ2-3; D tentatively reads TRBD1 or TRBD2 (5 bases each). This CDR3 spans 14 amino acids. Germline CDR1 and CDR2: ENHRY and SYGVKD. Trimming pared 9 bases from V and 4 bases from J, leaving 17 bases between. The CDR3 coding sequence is TGTGCCATTGGGGGAGACGACGTGGCAGATACGCAGTATTTT. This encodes CAIGGDDVADTQYF.

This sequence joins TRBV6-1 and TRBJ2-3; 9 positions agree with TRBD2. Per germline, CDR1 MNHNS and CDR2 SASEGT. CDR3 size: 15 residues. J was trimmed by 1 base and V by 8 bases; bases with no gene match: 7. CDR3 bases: TGTGCCAGCCAGGCGGGAGGGCCGGGCACAGATACGCAGTATTTT. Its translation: CASQAGGPGTDTQYF.

The CDR3 sequence: CASSQVWDSGEAFF. The DNA of the CDR3 is TGTGCCAGCAGCCAAGTTTGGGACAGTGGAGAAGCTTTCTTT. V and J are TRBV3-1 and TRBJ1-1; TRBD1 agrees at 7 bases. The ends lost 1 base at V and 8 bases at J; junction bases unmatched: 7. CDR1 is LGHDT and CDR2 is YNNKEL in the germline V gene (reference sequence). The CDR3 runs 14 residues. Supplemented by reference TRBV3-1 and TRBJ1-1, the full variable domain reads DTAVSQTPKYLVTQMGNDKSIKCEQNLGHDTMYWYKQDSKKFLKIMFSYNNKELIINETVPNRFSPKSPDKAHLNLHINSLELGDSAVYFCASSQVWDSGEAFFGQGTRLTVV.

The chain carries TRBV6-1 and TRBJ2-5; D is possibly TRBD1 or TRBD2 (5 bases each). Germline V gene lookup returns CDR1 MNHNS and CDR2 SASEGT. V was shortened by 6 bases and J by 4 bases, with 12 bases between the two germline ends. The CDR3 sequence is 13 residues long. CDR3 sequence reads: CASSFARGETQYF. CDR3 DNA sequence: TGTGCCAGCAGCTTTGCGAGGGGAGAGACCCAGTACTTC.

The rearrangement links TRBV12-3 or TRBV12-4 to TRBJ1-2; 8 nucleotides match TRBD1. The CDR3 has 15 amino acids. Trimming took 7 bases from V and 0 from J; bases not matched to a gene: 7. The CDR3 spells CASTVRGQANYGYTF. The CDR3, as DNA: TGTGCCAGCACGGTCAGGGGACAGGCTAACTATGGCTACACCTTC.

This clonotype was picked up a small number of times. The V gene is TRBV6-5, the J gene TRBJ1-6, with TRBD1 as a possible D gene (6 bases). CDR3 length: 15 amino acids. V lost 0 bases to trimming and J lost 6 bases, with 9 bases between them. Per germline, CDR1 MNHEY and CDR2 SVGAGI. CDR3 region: CASSYSGRGNSPLHF. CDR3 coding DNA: TGTGCCAGCAGTTACTCCGGCAGGGGTAATTCACCCCTCCACTTT.

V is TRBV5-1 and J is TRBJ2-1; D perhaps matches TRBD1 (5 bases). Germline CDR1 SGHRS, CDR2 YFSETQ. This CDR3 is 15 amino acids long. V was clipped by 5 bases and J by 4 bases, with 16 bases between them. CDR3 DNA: TGCGCCAGCAGTCGTCAGGGCGACAATTACAATGAGCAGTTCTTC. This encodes CASSRQGDNYNEQFF.

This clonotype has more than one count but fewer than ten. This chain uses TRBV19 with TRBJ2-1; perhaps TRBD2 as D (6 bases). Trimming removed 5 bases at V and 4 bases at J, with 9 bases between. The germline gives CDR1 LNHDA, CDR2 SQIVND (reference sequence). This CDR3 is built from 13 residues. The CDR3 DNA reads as TGTGCCAGTAGTGTGCGGGAATACAATGAGCAGTTCTTC. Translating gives CASSVREYNEQFF.

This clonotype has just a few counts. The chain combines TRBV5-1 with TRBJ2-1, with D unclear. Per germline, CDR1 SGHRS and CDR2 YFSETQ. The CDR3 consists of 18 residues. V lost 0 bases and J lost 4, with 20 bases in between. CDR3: CASSLGGLGFGFYNEQFF. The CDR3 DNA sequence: TGCGCCAGCAGCTTGGGAGGTCTTGGTTTCGGGTTTTACAATGAGCAGTTCTTC. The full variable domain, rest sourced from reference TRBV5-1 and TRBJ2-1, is KAGVTQTPRYLIKTRGQQVTLSCSPISGHRSVSWYQQTPGQGLQFLFEYFSETQRNKGNFPGRFSGRQFSNSRSEMNVSTLELGDSALYLCASSLGGLGFGFYNEQFFGPGTRLTVL.

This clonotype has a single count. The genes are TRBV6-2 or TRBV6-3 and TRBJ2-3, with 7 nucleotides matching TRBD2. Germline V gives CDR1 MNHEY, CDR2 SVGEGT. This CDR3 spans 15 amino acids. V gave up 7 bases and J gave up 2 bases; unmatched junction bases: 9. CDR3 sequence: CASITAGVPTDTQYF. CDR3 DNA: TGTGCCAGCATCACGGCGGGGGTCCCCACAGATACGCAGTATTTT.